This TCR beta chain was found in a study of blood T cells in healthy people across ages. CDR1 is MNHEY and CDR2 is SVGEGT in the germline V gene. V dropped 2 bases and J dropped 1; count of bases not matched to a gene: 11. The CDR3 has 18 amino acids. Comments on this clonotype: Its cognate antigen is unknown.

Points from the study as a whole: What prevented conclusive comparison of naive and antigen-experienced cells was that PBMCs were unsorted.

Next came a second PCR, run for about 6 to 12 cycles, which used a sample-barcoded 5' primer along with a J-beta primer mix. TCRdb used MiXCR to reprocess the 5' RACE reads, holding one entry per CDR3 protein. The sample yields 650,000 to 700,000 distinct CDR3 sequences, roughly 32% seen once. The sample comprised blood. V usage is TRBV6-2 or TRBV6-3 and J usage is TRBJ1-5, with 7 bases matching TRBD1. The receptor was derived from a woman older than 75 in good health. In nucleotides, the CDR3 is TGTGCCAGCAGTTACGAACAGGGGAGCATACTAAGCAATCAGCCCCAGCATTTT. As protein: CASSYEQGSILSNQPQHF.